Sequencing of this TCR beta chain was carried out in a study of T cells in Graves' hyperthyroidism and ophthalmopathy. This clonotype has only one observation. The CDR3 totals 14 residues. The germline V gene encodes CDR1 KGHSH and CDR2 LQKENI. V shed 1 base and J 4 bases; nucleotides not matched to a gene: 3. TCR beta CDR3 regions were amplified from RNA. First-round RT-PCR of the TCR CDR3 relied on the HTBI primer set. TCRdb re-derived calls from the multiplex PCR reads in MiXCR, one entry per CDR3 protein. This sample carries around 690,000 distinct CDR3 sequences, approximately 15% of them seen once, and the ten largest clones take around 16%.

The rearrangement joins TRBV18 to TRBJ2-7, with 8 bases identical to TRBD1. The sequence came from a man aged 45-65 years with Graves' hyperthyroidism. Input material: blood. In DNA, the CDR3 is TGTGCCAGCTCACCACGGACAGGGCTATACGAGCAGTACTTC. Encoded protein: CASSPRTGLYEQYF.